This TCR beta chain emerged from a study of blood T cell repertoires in COVID-19. At the level of the study: From T cells, B-cell-depleted T cells, or PBMCs came the material, which was cDNA or gDNA.

Sequenced by immunoSEQ multiplex PCR; TCRdb stores in-frame clones only, minus some. The sample has approximately 250,000 clones; approximately 82% are singletons. CDR3 length equals 15 residues. Germline V gene lookup returns CDR1 SGHRS and CDR2 YFSETQ. Unmatched junction bases numbered 5, after V lost 4 bases and J lost 0 bases. Individuals aged about 18 to 100 years were recruited from 24 US areas. Participants' own reports of clinical history determined their cohort assignment. Donors in Cohort 3 counted as recovered after two negative PCRs, clearance, or symptom resolution. This clonotype was obtained from a man between 40 and 49 years old who had recovered from COVID-19. The chain combines TRBV5-1 with TRBJ2-5; 8 bases are shared with TRBD2. Specimen: PBMCs or T cells enriched from blood (not recorded which). The CDR3 sequence: CASSQLLADQETQYF. Here the CDR3 DNA reads TGCGCCAGCAGCCAACTACTAGCGGACCAAGAGACCCAGTACTTC.